This T cell receptor (beta chain) was found in a study of blood T cell repertoires in COVID-19. Overall study: Whether acute or convalescent, the COVID-19 samples came from the United States, Italy and Spain.

Per the original data handling: Amplification from reference gene primers served as the basis for estimated nucleated cell counts. Here immunoSEQ multiplex PCR was the method, and the copy in TCRdb shows in-frame clones only, minus some. V, J and clone size are taken as reported in that table, and D and trimming were inferred from the DNA itself. The data show some 80,000 clones, with roughly 78% seen just once and 36% held by the top ten. The clonotype originates from a man in his sixties with COVID-19, enrolled during active disease. The source material was peripheral blood.

In DNA, the CDR3 is TGCGCCAGCAGCTTGGAATCGCGGAGTACGGACGAGCAGTACTTC. Amino acid sequence: CASSLESRSTDEQYF. The V gene is TRBV5-1, the J gene TRBJ2-7; no firm D call. The CDR3 covers 15 residues. Germline V gives CDR1 SGHRS, CDR2 YFSETQ. Deletions cut 0 bases from V and 5 bases from J, with 15 bases between.